The source of this T cell receptor beta chain is a study of blood T cell repertoires in COVID-19. Symptom resolution, clearance, or two negative PCRs marked the recovered donors of Cohort 3. V shed 10 bases and J shed 0 bases, with 19 bases lying between them. The CDR3 has 16 residues. Per germline, CDR1 LNHDA and CDR2 SQIVND (reference sequence). As originally analysed: Reference gene primer amplification gave estimated nucleated cell counts. Profiling relied on immunoSEQ multiplex PCR, and the TCRdb table lists in-frame clones only, not all of them. That table furnishes V, J and clone size, whereas the DNA furnished D and trimming. The sample lists 200,000 to 250,000 clones, 75% to 90% occurring once.

The genes are TRBV19 and TRBJ1-5; D is unresolved. This TCR came from a man aged 35-49 years who had recovered from COVID-19. Material for sequencing was PBMCs or T cells enriched from blood (not recorded which). CDR3 DNA sequence: TGTGCCACCCACCCGGAATGGGCCTTTAGCAATCAGCCCCAGCATTTT. It yields the protein CATHPEWAFSNQPQHF.